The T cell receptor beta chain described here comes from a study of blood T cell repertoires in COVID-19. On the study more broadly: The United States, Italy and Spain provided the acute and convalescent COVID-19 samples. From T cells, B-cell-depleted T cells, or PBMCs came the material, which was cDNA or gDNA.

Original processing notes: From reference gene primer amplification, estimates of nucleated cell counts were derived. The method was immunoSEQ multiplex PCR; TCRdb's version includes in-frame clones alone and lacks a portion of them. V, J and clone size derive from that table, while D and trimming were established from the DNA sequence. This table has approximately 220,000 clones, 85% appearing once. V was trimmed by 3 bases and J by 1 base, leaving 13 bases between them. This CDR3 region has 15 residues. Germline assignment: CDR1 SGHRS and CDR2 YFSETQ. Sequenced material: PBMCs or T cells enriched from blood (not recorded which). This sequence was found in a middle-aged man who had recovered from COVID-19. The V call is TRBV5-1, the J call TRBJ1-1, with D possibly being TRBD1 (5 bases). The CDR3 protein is CASSSQDMANTEAFF. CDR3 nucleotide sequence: TGCGCCAGCAGCTCACAGGACATGGCGAACACTGAAGCTTTCTTT.